This T cell receptor (beta chain) was captured in a study of monozygotic twins with inflammatory bowel disease. Notes on the study in general: Repertoire similarity did not differ between concordant and discordant twins, possibly owing to limited power.

Researchers used template switching to add UMIs featuring a 6-nucleotide sample barcode. Reprocessing the 5' RACE reads, TCRdb reports a single entry for every CDR3 protein and omits DNA. The sample totals nearly 450,000 distinct CDR3 sequences; its top ten clones hold 2.4%. Details on this clonotype: Its antigen is undetermined.

CDR3 length: 13 amino acids. Germline loops: CDR1 MGHRA, CDR2 YSYEKL. The source is a human donor with ulcerative colitis or Crohn's disease, or a healthy co-twin of an affected twin (not recorded which). The chain couples TRBV4-1 to TRBJ2-5. Sample: blood. The CDR3 loop reads CASSQGLIGTQYF.